This T cell receptor beta chain was sequenced in a study of monozygotic twins with inflammatory bowel disease. With the 5' RACE reads reprocessed, TCRdb shows one record per CDR3 protein and no DNA. This table holds some 210,000 distinct CDR3 sequences. Study-level points and caveats: Resolution of different T cell subtypes was not achieved. Varying immunosuppressive regimens may have increased patient repertoire variability.

Donors each contributed one blood sample measuring around 2.4 ml. CDR1 MNHNS and CDR2 SASEGT come from the germline V gene. CDR3 length equals 13 residues. With respect to this clonotype: Its matching antigen is unknown.

The sequencing sample was made of blood. The receptor was isolated from a human donor with ulcerative colitis or Crohn's disease, or a healthy co-twin of an affected twin (not recorded which). V usage is TRBV6-1 and J usage is TRBJ1-2. This CDR3 reads CASSEGNLYGYTF.